This T cell receptor beta chain was recorded in a study of CD8 T cells in ankylosing spondylitis. Quantitative molecular-barcoded 5'-RACE generated the TCR beta libraries. TCRdb passed the 5' RACE reads through MiXCR, listing each CDR3 protein once. The table has about 220,000 distinct CDR3 sequences, about 7.3% seen once; the top ten hold approximately 15%. Overall study results and limits: As reported, disease-linked clones showed significant enrichment in matched ankylosing spondylitis synovial fluid. Eight highly homologous variants made up a TCR beta motif, and this motif appeared characteristic of ankylosing spondylitis blood.

This clonotype has a count of ten or more. What it binds is unknown. The sequenced material came from blood, either unsorted or a sorted T cell fraction (not recorded which). This TCR was sampled from a male donor with ankylosing spondylitis.

In nucleotides, the CDR3 is TGCGCCAGCAGCCCACCCCTCGGGGAAATCTCCTACAATGAGCAGTTCTTC. Protein product: CASSPPLGEISYNEQFF. The V and J genes are TRBV5-1 and TRBJ2-1; possibly TRBD2 for D (5 bases). V was cut by 4 bases and J by 0 bases, with 17 bases left in between. The germline V gene has CDR1 SGHRS and CDR2 YFSETQ. The CDR3 loop spans 17 amino acids. The whole variable domain, remainder taken from reference TRBV5-1 and TRBJ2-1, is KAGVTQTPRYLIKTRGQQVTLSCSPISGHRSVSWYQQTPGQGLQFLFEYFSETQRNKGNFPGRFSGRQFSNSRSEMNVSTLELGDSALYLCASSPPLGEISYNEQFFGPGTRLTVL.